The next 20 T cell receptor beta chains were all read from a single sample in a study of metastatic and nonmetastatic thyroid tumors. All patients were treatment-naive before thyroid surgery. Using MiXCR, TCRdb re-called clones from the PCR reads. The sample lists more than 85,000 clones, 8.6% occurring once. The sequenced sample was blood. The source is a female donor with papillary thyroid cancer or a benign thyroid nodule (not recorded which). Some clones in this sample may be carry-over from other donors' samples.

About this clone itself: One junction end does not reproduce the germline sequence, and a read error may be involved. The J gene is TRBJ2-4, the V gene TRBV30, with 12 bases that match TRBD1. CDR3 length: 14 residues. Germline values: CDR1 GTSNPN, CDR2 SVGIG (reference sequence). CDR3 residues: CAWSAGQGAQIHYF. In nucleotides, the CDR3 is TGTGCCTGGAGTGCGGGACAGGGGGCTCAGATTCACTACTTC.

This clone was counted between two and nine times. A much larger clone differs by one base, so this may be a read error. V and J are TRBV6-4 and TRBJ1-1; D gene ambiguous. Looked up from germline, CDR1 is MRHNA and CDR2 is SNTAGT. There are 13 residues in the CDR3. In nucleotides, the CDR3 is TGTGCCCGCAGTGAGGCGGGGTCCTCTGAAGCTTTCTTT. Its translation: CARSEAGSSEAFF.

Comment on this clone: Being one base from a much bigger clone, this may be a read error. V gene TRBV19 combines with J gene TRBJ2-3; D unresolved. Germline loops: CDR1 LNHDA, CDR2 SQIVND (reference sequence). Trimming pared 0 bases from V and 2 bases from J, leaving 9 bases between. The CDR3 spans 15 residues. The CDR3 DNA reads TGTGCCAGTAGTATAGACACCAGGTCCACAGATACGCAGTATTTT. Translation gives CASSIDTRSTDTQYF.

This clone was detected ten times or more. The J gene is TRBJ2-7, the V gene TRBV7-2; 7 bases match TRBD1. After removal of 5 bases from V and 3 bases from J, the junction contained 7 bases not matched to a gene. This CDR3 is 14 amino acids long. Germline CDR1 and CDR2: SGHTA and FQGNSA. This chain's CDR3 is CASSTDRAVYEQYF. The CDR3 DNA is TGTGCCAGCAGCACCGACAGGGCGGTCTACGAGCAGTACTTC.

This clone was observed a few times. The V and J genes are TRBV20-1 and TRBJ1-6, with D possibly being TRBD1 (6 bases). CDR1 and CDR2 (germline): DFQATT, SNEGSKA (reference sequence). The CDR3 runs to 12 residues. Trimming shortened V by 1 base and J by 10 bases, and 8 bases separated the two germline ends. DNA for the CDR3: TGCAGTGCTAGAGCAGGGGACTCACCCCTCCACTTT. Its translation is CSARAGDSPLHF.

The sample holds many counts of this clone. In DNA form, the CDR3 reads TGCAGTGCTGGGGCGGTCGGCGTTAATGAAAAACTGTTTTTT. Its translation: CSAGAVGVNEKLFF. The genes are TRBV20-1 and TRBJ1-4; a weak D match, TRBD1 (5 bases). CDR3 length: 14 amino acids. In germline, CDR1 is DFQATT, CDR2 SNEGSKA (reference sequence). V was shortened by 5 bases and J by 4 bases, with 14 bases between the two germline ends.

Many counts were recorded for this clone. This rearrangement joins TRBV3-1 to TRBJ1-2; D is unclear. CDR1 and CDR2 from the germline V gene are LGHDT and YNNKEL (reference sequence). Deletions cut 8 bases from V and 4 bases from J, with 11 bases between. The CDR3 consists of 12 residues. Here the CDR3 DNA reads TGTGCCAGCTCTCCCTCGGCCTATGGCTACACCTTC. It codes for CASSPSAYGYTF.

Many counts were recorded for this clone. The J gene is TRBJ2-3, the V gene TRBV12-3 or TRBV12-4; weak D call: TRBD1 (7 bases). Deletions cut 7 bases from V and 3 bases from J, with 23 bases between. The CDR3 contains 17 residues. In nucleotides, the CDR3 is TGTGCCAGCACCACCTCCCGACCAGGGGGGCCTACAGATACGCAGTATTTT. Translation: CASTTSRPGGPTDTQYF.

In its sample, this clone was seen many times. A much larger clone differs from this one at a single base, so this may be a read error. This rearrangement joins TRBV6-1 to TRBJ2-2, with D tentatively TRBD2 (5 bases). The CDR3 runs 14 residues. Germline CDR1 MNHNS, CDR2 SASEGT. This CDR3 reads CASSPGSNTGELLF. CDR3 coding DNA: TGTGCCAGCAGCCCGGGGAGTAACACCGGGGAGCTGCTTTTT.

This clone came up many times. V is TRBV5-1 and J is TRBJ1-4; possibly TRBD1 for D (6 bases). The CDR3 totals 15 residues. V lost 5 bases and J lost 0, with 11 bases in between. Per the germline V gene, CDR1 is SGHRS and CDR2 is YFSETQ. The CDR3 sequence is CASRTGDSTNEKLFF. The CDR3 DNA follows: TGCGCCAGCAGGACAGGAGATTCAACTAATGAAAAACTGTTTTTT.

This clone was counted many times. The CDR3 is CASSRDGNTGELFF. CDR3 DNA sequence: TGCGCCAGCAGCCGGGACGGGAACACCGGGGAGCTGTTTTTT. The chain combines TRBV5-1 with TRBJ2-2; D assignment may be TRBD1 or TRBD2 (5 bases each). CDR1 and CDR2 (germline): SGHRS, YFSETQ. Trimming removed 4 bases from V and 1 base from J, with 8 bases in between. CDR3 length: 14 amino acids.

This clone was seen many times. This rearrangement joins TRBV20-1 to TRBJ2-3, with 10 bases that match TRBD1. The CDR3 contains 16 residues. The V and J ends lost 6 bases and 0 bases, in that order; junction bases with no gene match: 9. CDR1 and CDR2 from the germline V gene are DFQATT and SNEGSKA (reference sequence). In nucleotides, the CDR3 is TGCAGTGCGAACCCTGACAGGGGGCCTAGCACAGATACGCAGTATTTT. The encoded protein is CSANPDRGPSTDTQYF.

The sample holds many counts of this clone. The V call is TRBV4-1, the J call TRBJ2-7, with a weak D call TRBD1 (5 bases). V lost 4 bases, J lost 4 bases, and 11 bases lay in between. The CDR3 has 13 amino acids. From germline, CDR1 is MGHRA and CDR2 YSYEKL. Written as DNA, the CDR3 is TGCGCCAGCAGCCCGCCGACAGCATACGAGCAGTACTTC. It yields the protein CASSPPTAYEQYF.

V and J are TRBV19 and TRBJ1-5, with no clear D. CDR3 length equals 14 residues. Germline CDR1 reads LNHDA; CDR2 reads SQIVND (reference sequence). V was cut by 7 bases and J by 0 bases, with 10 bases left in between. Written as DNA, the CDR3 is TGTGCCAGTATTTGGGGAGGTAGCAATCAGCCCCAGCATTTT. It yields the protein CASIWGGSNQPQHF.

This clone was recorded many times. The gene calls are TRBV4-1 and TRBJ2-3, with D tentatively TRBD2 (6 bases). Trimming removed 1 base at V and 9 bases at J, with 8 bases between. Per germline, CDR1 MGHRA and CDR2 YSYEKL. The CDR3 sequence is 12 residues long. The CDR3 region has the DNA TGCGCCAGCAGCCAAGCGGGGAGGACGCAGTATTTT. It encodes CASSQAGRTQYF.

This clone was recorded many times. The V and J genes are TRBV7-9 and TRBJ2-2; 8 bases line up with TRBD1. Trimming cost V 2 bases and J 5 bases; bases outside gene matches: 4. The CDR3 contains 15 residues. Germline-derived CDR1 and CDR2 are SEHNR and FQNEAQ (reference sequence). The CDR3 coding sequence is TGTGCCAGCAGCTTATCAGGGGGCAATACCGGGGAGCTGTTTTTT. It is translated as CASSLSGGNTGELFF.

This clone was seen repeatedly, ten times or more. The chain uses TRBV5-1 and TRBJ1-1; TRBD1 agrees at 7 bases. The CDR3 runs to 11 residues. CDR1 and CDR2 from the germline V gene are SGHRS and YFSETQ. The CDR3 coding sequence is TGCGTCACGAGGGGGCAAACTGAAGCTTTCTTT. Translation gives CVTRGQTEAFF.

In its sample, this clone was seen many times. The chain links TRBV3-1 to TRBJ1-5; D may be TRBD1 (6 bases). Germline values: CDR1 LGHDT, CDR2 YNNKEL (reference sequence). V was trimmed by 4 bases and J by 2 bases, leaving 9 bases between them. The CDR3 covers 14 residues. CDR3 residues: CASSPTGGNQPQHF. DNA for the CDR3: TGTGCCAGCAGCCCGACAGGTGGCAATCAGCCCCAGCATTTT.

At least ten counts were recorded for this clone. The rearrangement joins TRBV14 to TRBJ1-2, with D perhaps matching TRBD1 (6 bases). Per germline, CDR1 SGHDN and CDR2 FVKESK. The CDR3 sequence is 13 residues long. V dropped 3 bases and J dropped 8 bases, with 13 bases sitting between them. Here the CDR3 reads CASSHSRGHGYTF. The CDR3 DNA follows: TGTGCCAGCAGCCACTCCAGGGGACACGGCTACACCTTC. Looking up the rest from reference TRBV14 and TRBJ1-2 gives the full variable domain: EAGVTQFPSHSVIEKGQTVTLRCDPISGHDNLYWYRRVMGKEIKFLLHFVKESKQDESGMPNNRFLAERTGGTYSTLKVQPAELEDSGVYFCASSHSRGHGYTFGSGTRLTVV.

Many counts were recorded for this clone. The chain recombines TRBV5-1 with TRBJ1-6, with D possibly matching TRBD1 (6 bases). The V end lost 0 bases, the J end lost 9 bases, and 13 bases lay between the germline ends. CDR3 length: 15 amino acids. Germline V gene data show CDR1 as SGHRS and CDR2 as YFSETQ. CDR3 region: CASSLGGAAGSPLHF. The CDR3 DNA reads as TGCGCCAGCAGCTTGGGGGGGGCCGCAGGTTCACCCCTCCACTTT.